The source of this T cell receptor beta chain is a study of T-cell reconstitution after alpha-beta-depleted transplantation in children. During its preparation, the TCRbeta library received unique molecular identifiers. One entry per CDR3 protein results from TCRdb running MiXCR on the PCR reads. The sample yields a few hundred thousand distinct CDR3 sequences, 7.5% to 10% seen once. The clonotype comes from a human donor who donated a stem cell graft to a child with SCID. This specimen consisted of PBMCs from the stem cell graft donor, obtained from the stem cell graft.

Written as DNA, the CDR3 is TGTGCCAGCAGCCCCACCCTAGCGGAAGAGACCCAGTACTTC. Protein sequence: CASSPTLAEETQYF. The chain carries TRBV7-2 and TRBJ2-5, with 7 bases that match TRBD2. The CDR3 consists of 14 residues. The V gene's germline CDR1 is SGHTA and CDR2 FQGNSA. V shed 5 bases, J shed 3 bases, and the junction held 6 bases outside the gene matches.